This T cell receptor beta chain was observed in a study of cytomegalovirus exposure and HLA in healthy donors. A single count supports this clone. The antigen is not known. Here immunoSEQ multiplex PCR was the method, and the copy in TCRdb shows in-frame clones only, minus some. The sample has tens of thousands of clones, approximately 93% seen once. The ends were cut back, 3 bases at V and 1 base at J, with 10 bases in the middle. This CDR3 is built from 15 residues. In germline, CDR1 is SNHLY, CDR2 FYNNEI. The donors were in the roughly 130-subject validation cohort, distinct from the roughly 700-subject first cohort. Study-wide results and limits: Three chains tied to CMV proved CMV antigen-specific in vitro. Most TCR sequences showed up rarely, but some public TCRs showed up in many donors.

V usage is TRBV2 and J usage is TRBJ1-5; D is perhaps TRBD1 (6 bases). The sequence was collected from a woman in her twenties or thirties in good health and CMV-seropositive. The sequenced sample consisted of PBMCs. CDR3 DNA: TGTGCCAGCAGTGACTGGACAGAAAGCAATCAGCCCCAGCATTTT. It is translated as CASSDWTESNQPQHF.